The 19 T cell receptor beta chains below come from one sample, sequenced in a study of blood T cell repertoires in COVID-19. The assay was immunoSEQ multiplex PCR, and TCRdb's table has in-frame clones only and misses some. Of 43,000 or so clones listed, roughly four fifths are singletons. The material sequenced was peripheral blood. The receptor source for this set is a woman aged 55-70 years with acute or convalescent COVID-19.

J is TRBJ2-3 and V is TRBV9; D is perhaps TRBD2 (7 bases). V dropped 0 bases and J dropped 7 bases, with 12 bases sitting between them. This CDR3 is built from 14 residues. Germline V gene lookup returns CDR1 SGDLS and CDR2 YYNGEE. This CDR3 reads CASSVAGGLHTQYF. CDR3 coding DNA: TGTGCCAGCAGCGTAGCCGGGGGGCTTCATACGCAGTATTTT.

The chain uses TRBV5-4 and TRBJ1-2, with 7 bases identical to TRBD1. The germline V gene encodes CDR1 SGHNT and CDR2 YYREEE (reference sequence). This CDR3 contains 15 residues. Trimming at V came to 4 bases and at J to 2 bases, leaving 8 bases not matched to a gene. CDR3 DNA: TGTGCCAGCAGCCCCGGACAGGCTGTGAACTATGGCTACACCTTC. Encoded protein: CASSPGQAVNYGYTF.

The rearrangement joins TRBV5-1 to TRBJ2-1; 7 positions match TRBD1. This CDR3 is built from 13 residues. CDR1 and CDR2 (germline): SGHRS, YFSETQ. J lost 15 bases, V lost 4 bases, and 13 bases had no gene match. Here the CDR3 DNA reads TGCGCCAGCAGCCGTGAAAACGACAGGGTAGGGTTCTTC. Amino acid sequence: CASSRENDRVGFF.

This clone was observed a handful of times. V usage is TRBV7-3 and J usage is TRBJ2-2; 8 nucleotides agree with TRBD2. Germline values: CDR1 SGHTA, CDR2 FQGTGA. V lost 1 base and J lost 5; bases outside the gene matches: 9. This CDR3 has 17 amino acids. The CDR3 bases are TGTGCCAGCAGCTTAAGGCGGGGGGCGTCTGGTACCGGGGAGCTGTTTTTT. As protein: CASSLRRGASGTGELFF.

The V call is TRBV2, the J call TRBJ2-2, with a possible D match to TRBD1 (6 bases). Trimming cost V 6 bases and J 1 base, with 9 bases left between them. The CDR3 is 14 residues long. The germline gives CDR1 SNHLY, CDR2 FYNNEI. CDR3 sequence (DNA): TGTGCCAGCAGCCCGACAGGGAACACCGGGGAGCTGTTTTTT. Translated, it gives CASSPTGNTGELFF.

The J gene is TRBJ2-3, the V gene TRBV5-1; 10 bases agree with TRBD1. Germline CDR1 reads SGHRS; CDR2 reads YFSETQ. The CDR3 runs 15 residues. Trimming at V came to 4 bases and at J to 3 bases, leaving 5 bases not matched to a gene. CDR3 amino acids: CASSAVGQGTDTQYF. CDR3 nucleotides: TGCGCCAGCAGCGCCGTGGGACAGGGGACAGATACGCAGTATTTT.

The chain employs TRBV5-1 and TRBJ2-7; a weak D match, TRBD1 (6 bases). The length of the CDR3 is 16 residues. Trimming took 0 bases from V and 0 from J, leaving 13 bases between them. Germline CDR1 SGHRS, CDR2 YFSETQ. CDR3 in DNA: TGCGCCAGCAGCTTGGCCGGAACAGGGAGCTCCTACGAGCAGTACTTC. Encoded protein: CASSLAGTGSSYEQYF.

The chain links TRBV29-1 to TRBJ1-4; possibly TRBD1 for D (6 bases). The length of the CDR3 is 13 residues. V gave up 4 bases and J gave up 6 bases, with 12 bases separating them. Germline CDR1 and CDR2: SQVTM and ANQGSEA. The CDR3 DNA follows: TGCAGCGTTGGACGAGGGGGGGATGAAAAACTGTTTTTT. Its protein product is CSVGRGGDEKLFF.

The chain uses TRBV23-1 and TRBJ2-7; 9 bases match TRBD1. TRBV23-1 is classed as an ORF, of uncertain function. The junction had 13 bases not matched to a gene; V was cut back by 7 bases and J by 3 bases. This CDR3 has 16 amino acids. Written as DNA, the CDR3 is TGCGCCAGCATACACAACCGGGACAGGGAGGACTACGAGCAGTACTTC. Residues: CASIHNRDREDYEQYF.

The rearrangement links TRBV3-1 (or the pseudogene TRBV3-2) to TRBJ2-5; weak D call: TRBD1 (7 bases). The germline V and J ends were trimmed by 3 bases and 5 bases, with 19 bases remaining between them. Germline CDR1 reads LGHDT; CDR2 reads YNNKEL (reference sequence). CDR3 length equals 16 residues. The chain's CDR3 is CASSHSTGRLGETQYF. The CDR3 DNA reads TGTGCCAGCAGCCATTCGACAGGGAGGCTAGGGGAGACCCAGTACTTC.

The CDR3 coding sequence is TGTGCCAGCAGCGTAGGGGCATATAGCAATCAGCCCCAGCATTTT. As protein: CASSVGAYSNQPQHF. The V call is TRBV7-2, the J call TRBJ1-5, with a weak D call TRBD1 (5 bases). Trimming removed 5 bases from V and 0 bases from J, with 11 bases in between. Germline V gene sequence: CDR1 SGHTA, CDR2 FQGNSA. This CDR3 region has 15 residues.

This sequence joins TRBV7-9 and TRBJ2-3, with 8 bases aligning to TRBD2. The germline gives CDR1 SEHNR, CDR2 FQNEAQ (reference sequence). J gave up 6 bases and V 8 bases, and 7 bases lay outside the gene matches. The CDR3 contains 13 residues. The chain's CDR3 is CASVIGGADTQYF. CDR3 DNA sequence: TGTGCCAGCGTGATCGGGGGGGCGGATACGCAGTATTTT. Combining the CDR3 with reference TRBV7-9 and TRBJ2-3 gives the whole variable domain DTGVSQNPRHKITKRGQNVTFRCDPISEHNRLYWYRQTLGQGPEFLTYFQNEAQLEKSRLLSDRFSAERPKGSFSTLEIQRTEQGDSAMYLCASVIGGADTQYFGPGTRLTVL.

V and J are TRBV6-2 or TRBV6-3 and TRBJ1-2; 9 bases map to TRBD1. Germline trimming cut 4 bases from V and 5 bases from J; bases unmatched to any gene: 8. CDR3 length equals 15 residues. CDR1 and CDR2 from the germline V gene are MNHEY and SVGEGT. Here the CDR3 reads CASSSPGDRAYGYTF. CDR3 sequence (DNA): TGTGCCAGCAGTTCACCAGGGGACAGGGCTTATGGCTACACCTTC.

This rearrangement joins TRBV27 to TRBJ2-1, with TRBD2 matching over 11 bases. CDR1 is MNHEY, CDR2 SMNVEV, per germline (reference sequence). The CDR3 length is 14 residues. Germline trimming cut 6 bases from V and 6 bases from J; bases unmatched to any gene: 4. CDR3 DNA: TGTGCCAGCAGACTAGCGGGGGCCATCAATGAGCAGTTCTTC. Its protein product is CASRLAGAINEQFF.

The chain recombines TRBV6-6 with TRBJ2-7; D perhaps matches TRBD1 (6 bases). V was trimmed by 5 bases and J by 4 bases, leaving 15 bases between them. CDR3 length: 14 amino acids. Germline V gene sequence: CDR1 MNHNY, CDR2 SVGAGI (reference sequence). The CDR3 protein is CASSAGDTLYEQYF. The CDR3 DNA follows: TGTGCCAGCAGTGCCGGGGACACGTTATACGAGCAGTACTTC.

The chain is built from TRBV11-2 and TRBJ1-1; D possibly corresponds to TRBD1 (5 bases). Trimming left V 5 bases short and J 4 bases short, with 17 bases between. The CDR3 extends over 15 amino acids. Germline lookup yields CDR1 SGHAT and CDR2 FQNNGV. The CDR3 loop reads CASSRGDGGGTEAFF. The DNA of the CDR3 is TGTGCCAGCAGCCGGGGGGACGGCGGCGGCACTGAAGCTTTCTTT.

CDR3 protein: CASSLLAGGRGDTQYF. The CDR3 DNA follows: TGTGCCAGCAGCCTACTAGCGGGGGGCCGGGGCGATACGCAGTATTTT. The gene calls are TRBV3-1 (or the pseudogene TRBV3-2) and TRBJ2-3, with 12 positions matching TRBD2. Unmatched junction bases numbered 8, after V lost 4 bases and J lost 6 bases. The CDR3 loop spans 16 amino acids. Germline V gene data show CDR1 as LGHDT and CDR2 as YNNKEL (reference sequence).

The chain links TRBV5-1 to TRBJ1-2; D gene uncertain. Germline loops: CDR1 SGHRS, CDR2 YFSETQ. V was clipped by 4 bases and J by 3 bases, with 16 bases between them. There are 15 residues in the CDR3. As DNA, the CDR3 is TGCGCCAGCAGCCCCGTCTGGCTTTCTGACTATGGCTACACCTTC. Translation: CASSPVWLSDYGYTF. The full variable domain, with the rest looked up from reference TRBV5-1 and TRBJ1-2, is KAGVTQTPRYLIKTRGQQVTLSCSPISGHRSVSWYQQTPGQGLQFLFEYFSETQRNKGNFPGRFSGRQFSNSRSEMNVSTLELGDSALYLCASSPVWLSDYGYTFGSGTRLTVV.

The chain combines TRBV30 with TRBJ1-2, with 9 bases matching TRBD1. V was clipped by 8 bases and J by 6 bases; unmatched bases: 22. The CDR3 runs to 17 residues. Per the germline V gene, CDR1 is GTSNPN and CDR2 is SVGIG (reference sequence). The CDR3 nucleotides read TGTGCCGCCACTCCGAGCCCGGGACAGGGAGTTCAGGATGGCTACACCTTC. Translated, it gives CAATPSPGQGVQDGYTF.